This T cell receptor beta chain is from a study of T cell responses to AZD1222 COVID-19 vaccine. CDR3 length: 15 amino acids. Germline values: CDR1 SQVTM, CDR2 ANQGSEA. Trimming took 6 bases from V and 2 from J; bases not matched to a gene: 5. A note on this clone: What it recognizes is unknown.

The method was immunoSEQ multiplex PCR; TCRdb's version includes in-frame clones alone and lacks a portion of them. The sample includes 150,000 to 200,000 clones, approximately 93% of them seen just once. The study, taken as a whole, reports: At baseline, just five to seven AZD1222 recipients tested seropositive. Among the donors, most were white British and more were female, and clonal diversity was possibly underestimated. A rise in Spike-specific TCR breadth and depth followed two AZD1222 doses.

The clonotype was recovered from an adult in good health. The V gene is TRBV29-1, the J gene TRBJ2-3; 13 positions agree with TRBD2. The material sequenced was peripheral blood, taken on day 0 of AZD1222 vaccination. The CDR3 region has the DNA TGCAGCGTCCGCGGACTAGCGGGAGCCACAGATACGCAGTATTTT. This sequence encodes CSVRGLAGATDTQYF.